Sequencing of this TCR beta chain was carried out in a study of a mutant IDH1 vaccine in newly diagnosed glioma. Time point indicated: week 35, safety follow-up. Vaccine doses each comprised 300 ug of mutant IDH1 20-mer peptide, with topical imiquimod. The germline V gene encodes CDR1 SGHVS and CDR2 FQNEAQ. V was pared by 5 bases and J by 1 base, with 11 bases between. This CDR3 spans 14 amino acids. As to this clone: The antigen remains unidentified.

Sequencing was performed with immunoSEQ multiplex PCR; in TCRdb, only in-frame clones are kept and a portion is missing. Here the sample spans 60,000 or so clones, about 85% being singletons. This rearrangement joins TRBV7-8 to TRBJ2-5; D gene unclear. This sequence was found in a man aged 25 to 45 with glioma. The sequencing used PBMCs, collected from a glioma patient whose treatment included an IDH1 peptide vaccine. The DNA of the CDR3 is TGTGCCAGCAGCCGCGGACGGACCCAAGAGACCCAGTACTTC. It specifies CASSRGRTQETQYF.